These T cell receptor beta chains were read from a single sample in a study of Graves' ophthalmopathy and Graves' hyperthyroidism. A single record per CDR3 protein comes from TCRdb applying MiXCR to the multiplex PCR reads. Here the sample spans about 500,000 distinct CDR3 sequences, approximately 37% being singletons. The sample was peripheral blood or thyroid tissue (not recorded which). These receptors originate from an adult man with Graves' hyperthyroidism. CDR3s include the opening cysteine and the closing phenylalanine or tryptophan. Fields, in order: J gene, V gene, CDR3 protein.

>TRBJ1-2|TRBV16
CASSRQTEPNYGYTF
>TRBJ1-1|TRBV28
CASSLYGTQNTEAFF
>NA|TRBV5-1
CASSTLPSGMGNNEQFF
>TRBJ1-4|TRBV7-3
CASSFRQSNEKLFF
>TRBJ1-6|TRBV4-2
CASSLRGQENSPLHF
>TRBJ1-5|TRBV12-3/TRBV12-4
CASSLGQGQPQHF
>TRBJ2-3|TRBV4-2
CASSQGMGSTDTQYF
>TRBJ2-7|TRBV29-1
CSVDRGEEYEQYF
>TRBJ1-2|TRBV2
CASSGPRVEFHF
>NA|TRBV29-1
CSAEPSGSYYEQFF
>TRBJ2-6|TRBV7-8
CASSPPGISGANVLTF
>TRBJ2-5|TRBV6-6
CASSSSETSDQETQYF
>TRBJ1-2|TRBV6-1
CASTRQGPSYGYTF
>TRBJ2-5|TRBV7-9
CASTRMETQYF
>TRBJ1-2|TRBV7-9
CASSHQTRQGDGYTF
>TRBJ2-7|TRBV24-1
CATRGDRGLNYEQYF
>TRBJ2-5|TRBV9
CASSVAGTHQETQYF
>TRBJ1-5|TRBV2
CASRSLRQPQHF
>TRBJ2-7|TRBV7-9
CASSLKGGDSTYEQYF
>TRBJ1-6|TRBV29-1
CSGLGQGDSPLHF
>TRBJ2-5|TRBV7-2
CASSTYLQETQYF
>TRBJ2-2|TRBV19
CASKRTANTGELFF
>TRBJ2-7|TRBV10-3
CATSGGGYEQYF
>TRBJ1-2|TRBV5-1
CASSYQGIDGYTF
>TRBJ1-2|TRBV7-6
CASSPGGLFGYTF
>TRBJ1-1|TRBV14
CASSQVSRVAFF
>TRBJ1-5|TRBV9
CASSLDPGSTSQPQHF
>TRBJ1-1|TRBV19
CASRVTGTNTEAFF
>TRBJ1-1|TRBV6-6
CASSYDRSSTEAFF
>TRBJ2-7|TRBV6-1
CASNRDFYEQYF
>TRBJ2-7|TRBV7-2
CASSLALGFRSSYEQYF
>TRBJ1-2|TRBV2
CASSWDTGYTF
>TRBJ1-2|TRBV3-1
CASSQVRGSGYTF
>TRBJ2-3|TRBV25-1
CASSILAGNTDTQYF
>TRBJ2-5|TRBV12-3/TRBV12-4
CASSSGQGRQETQYF
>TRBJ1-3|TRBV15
CATSRDRDSRLSGNTIYF
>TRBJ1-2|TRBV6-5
CASSYLDRGYGYTF
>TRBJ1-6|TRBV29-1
CSVDRVDSPLHF
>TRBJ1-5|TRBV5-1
CASSLVGDSNQPQHF